Presented here are 14 T cell receptor beta chains from one specimen sequenced in a study of cytomegalovirus exposure and HLA in healthy donors. The PCR was carried out with 60 Vbeta primers and 13 Jbeta primers. The method was immunoSEQ multiplex PCR; TCRdb's version includes in-frame clones alone and lacks a portion of them. Found here are around 190,000 clones, around 82% of them singletons; the top ten hold less than 15%. Sequencing was done on a sample of PBMCs. Receptors originate from a woman in her 30s in good health and CMV-seropositive.

The V call is TRBV6-1, the J call TRBJ2-7; D ambiguous. This CDR3 is built from 13 residues. Between the trimmed V and J ends, which lost 2 bases and 12 bases, there was a span of 17 bases. Germline loops: CDR1 MNHNS, CDR2 SASEGT. The CDR3 nucleotides are TGTGCCAGCAGTGAAACCTCCCTGTTTAAGCGGTACTTC. Residues: CASSETSLFKRYF.

This clone appeared a few times. The chain joins TRBV19 to TRBJ2-7; D is possibly TRBD1 (5 bases). Between the trimmed V and J ends, which lost 3 bases and 3 bases, there was a span of 12 bases. The germline gives CDR1 LNHDA, CDR2 SQIVND (reference sequence). The CDR3 loop spans 14 amino acids. The CDR3 bases are TGTGCCAGTAGTATTGCAGGGAAATTCTACGAGCAGTACTTC. Translation gives CASSIAGKFYEQYF.

This chain joins TRBV4-3 and TRBJ2-5, with a tentative D call TRBD1 (5 bases). Matching the DNA end better, TRBJ2-7 makes the J call doubtful. The CDR3 contains 15 residues. Germline V gene data show CDR1 as LGHNA and CDR2 as YSLEER. The CDR3 loop is CASSQDNDRTYEQYF. The CDR3 region has the DNA TGCGCCAGCAGCCAAGATAACGACAGAACCTACGAGCAGTACTTC.

The rearrangement links TRBV5-6 to TRBJ2-5, with unresolved D. V lost 0 bases, J lost 2 bases, and 5 bases lay in between. The germline gives CDR1 SGHDT, CDR2 YYEEEE. CDR3 size: 13 residues. CDR3 bases: TGTGCCAGCAGCTTGGGAGTGCAAGAGACCCAGTACTTC. Protein product: CASSLGVQETQYF. The entire variable domain, with the rest obtained from reference TRBV5-6 and TRBJ2-5, is as follows: DAGVTQSPTHLIKTRGQQVTLRCSPKSGHDTVSWYQQALGQGPQFIFQYYEEEERQRGNFPDRFSGHQFPNYSSELNVNALLLGDSALYLCASSLGVQETQYFGPGTRLLVL.

CDR3 sequence reads: CASTGDNEQFF. The CDR3 DNA follows: TGTGCCAGCACAGGGGACAATGAGCAGTTCTTC. This chain uses TRBV2 with TRBJ2-1; maybe TRBD1 (6 bases). V was trimmed by 7 bases and J by 5 bases, leaving 6 bases between them. Germline CDR1 and CDR2: SNHLY and FYNNEI. The CDR3 is made up of 11 amino acids.

The chain couples TRBV9 to TRBJ1-1; 10 nucleotides agree with TRBD1. CDR1 is SGDLS, CDR2 YYNGEE, per germline. The CDR3 has 16 residues. V lost 3 bases, J lost 5 bases, and 10 bases stayed unmatched. CDR3 DNA: TGTGCCAGCAGCGAACTCTTCGGACAGGGGGGAACTGAAGCTTTCTTT. Translating it yields CASSELFGQGGTEAFF.

The chain couples TRBV5-1 to TRBJ1-6, with 8 positions matching TRBD1. Germline trimming cut 3 bases from V and 5 bases from J; bases unmatched to any gene: 4. Germline loops: CDR1 SGHRS, CDR2 YFSETQ. The CDR3 spans 15 residues. DNA for the CDR3: TGCGCCAGCAGCTGGACAGGGAAGGATAATTCACCCCTCCACTTT. Residues: CASSWTGKDNSPLHF.

The chain joins TRBV5-1 to TRBJ2-2; the match to TRBD1 covers 7 bases. V dropped 4 bases and J dropped 7; count of bases not matched to a gene: 7. Germline V lookup: CDR1 SGHRS, CDR2 YFSETQ. The CDR3 runs to 14 residues. The CDR3 bases are TGCGCCAGCAGCCGTGGACAGGCGATCGGGGAGCTGTTTTTT. Its translation is CASSRGQAIGELFF.

The chain uses TRBV28 and TRBJ2-7; TRBD1 is a possible D gene (5 bases). Trimming shortened V by 2 bases and J by 4 bases, and 18 bases separated the two germline ends. CDR3 size: 16 residues. Germline CDR1 MDHEN, CDR2 SYDVKM. The CDR3 DNA follows: TGTGCCAGCAGTTTAGTCCGGGCAGGGCTTTGGTACGAGCAGTACTTC. Translating gives CASSLVRAGLWYEQYF.

This chain links TRBV10-3 with TRBJ1-3; the D gene is possibly TRBD1 (6 bases). This CDR3 has 17 amino acids. The germline CDR1 and CDR2 sequences are ENHRY and SYGVKD. V was shortened by 2 bases and J by 4 bases, with 18 bases between the two germline ends. The CDR3 protein is CAISEPILQGSGNTIYF. The CDR3 DNA reads as TGTGCCATCAGTGAGCCGATATTACAGGGCTCCGGAAACACCATATATTTT.

This chain uses TRBV11-1 with TRBJ2-7; 14 bases fit TRBD2. This CDR3 region has 17 residues. The germline V gene has CDR1 SGHAT and CDR2 FQDESV (reference sequence). V lost 4 bases, J lost 4 bases, and 9 bases stayed unmatched. CDR3 region: CASSSGGTSGGLYEQYF. The CDR3 nucleotides are TGTGCCAGCAGCTCCGGAGGGACTAGCGGGGGACTTTACGAGCAGTACTTC. Combining the CDR3 with reference TRBV11-1 and TRBJ2-7 gives the whole variable domain EAEVAQSPRYKITEKSQAVAFWCDPISGHATLYWYRQILGQGPELLVQFQDESVVDDSQLPKDRFSAERLKGVDSTLKIQPAELGDSAMYLCASSSGGTSGGLYEQYFGPGTRLTVT.

J is TRBJ1-5 and V is TRBV19; TRBD1 agrees at 9 bases. The J segment lost 0 bases and the V segment lost 4 bases, leaving 1 base of the junction unmatched. In germline, CDR1 is LNHDA, CDR2 SQIVND (reference sequence). This CDR3 contains 15 residues. For the CDR3, the DNA is TGTGCCAGTAGTAGACAGGGGGTTAGCAATCAGCCCCAGCATTTT. Translation: CASSRQGVSNQPQHF. Supplemented by reference TRBV19 and TRBJ1-5, the full variable domain reads DGGITQSPKYLFRKEGQNVTLSCEQNLNHDAMYWYRQDPGQGLRLIYYSQIVNDFQKGDIAEGYSVSREKKESFPLTVTSAQKNPTAFYLCASSRQGVSNQPQHFGDGTRLSIL.

The rearrangement uses TRBV28 and TRBJ1-1; 8 nucleotides align to TRBD1. The CDR3 covers 16 residues. The trim removed 7 bases at V and 1 base at J, leaving 11 bases unmatched. The germline V gene encodes CDR1 MDHEN and CDR2 SYDVKM. The CDR3 DNA follows: TGTGCCAGCATTCCCGGACAGGGTAGGGGGAACACTGAAGCTTTCTTT. It specifies CASIPGQGRGNTEAFF.

The sample holds a few counts of this clone. The V call is TRBV5-4, the J call TRBJ1-4; TRBD1 agrees at 7 bases. After removal of 4 bases from V and 3 bases from J, the junction contained 6 bases not matched to a gene. Germline CDR1 SGHNT, CDR2 YYREEE (reference sequence). The CDR3 length is 15 residues. This chain's CDR3 is CASSLKTGSNEKLFF. Here the CDR3 DNA reads TGTGCCAGCAGCCTCAAGACAGGGTCTAATGAAAAACTGTTTTTT. Full variable domain (missing parts from reference TRBV5-4 and TRBJ1-4): ETGVTQSPTHLIKTRGQQVTLRCSSQSGHNTVSWYQQALGQGPQFIFQYYREEENGRGNFPPRFSGLQFPNYSSELNVNALELDDSALYLCASSLKTGSNEKLFFGSGTQLSVL.